These T cell receptor beta chains were read from a single sample in a study of CD8 T cells in Susac syndrome. Each CDR3 protein is one row after TCRdb ran MiXCR on the immunoSEQ multiplex PCR reads. The sample contains some 200,000 distinct CDR3 sequences, 95% of which appear only once. Sequencing was performed on CD4+ T cells from PBMCs. These receptors all stem from a human donor with multiple sclerosis. CDR3s include the opening cysteine and the closing phenylalanine or tryptophan. Each record gives: D gene, J gene, V gene, clone size, CDR3 DNA, CDR3 protein. D genes are given only for firm matches. Only some rows state a clone size, as once, few, many or a class for expanded clones.

d_call: .; j_call: TRBJ1-1; v_call: TRBV20-1; clone_size: .; cdr3_nt: TGCAGTGCCGCGACAGTGGCTGAAGCTTTCTTT; cdr3_aa: CSAATVAEAFF
d_call: .; j_call: TRBJ2-1; v_call: TRBV6-1; clone_size: .; cdr3_nt: TGTGCCAGCAGTGAAGTAGAAGGGAGGAATGAGCAGTTCTTC; cdr3_aa: CASSEVEGRNEQFF
d_call: .; j_call: TRBJ1-2; v_call: TRBV27; clone_size: once; cdr3_nt: TGTGCCAGCAGTACAGGACCGAACCGTAACTATGGCTACACCTTC; cdr3_aa: CASSTGPNRNYGYTF
d_call: .; j_call: TRBJ1-2; v_call: TRBV3-1; clone_size: .; cdr3_nt: TGTGCCAGCAGCTTGCAGCCAAGAGGATCTGGCTACACCTTC; cdr3_aa: CASSLQPRGSGYTF
d_call: .; j_call: TRBJ2-7; v_call: TRBV1; clone_size: once; cdr3_nt: TGCACCAGCAACAAGGACAGGGAGAAGCACGAGCAGTACTTC; cdr3_aa: CTSNKDREKHEQYF
d_call: .; j_call: TRBJ1-2; v_call: TRBV20-1; clone_size: .; cdr3_nt: TGCAGTGCTAGAGATGCAGGACAGTTCAACTATGGCTACACCTTC; cdr3_aa: CSARDAGQFNYGYTF
d_call: .; j_call: TRBJ1-1; v_call: TRBV6-1; clone_size: .; cdr3_nt: TGTGCCAGCACCCGAAGCGGTGGTGAAGCTTTCTTT; cdr3_aa: CASTRSGGEAFF
d_call: .; j_call: TRBJ1-2; v_call: TRBV12-3/TRBV12-4; clone_size: .; cdr3_nt: TGTGCCAGCAGTTTCGAGGGAGGCGGCTACACCTTC; cdr3_aa: CASSFEGGGYTF
d_call: .; j_call: TRBJ2-6; v_call: TRBV2; clone_size: .; cdr3_nt: TGTGCCAGCAGTGACGTGACAGACCCGTCTGGGGCCAACGTCCTGACTTTC; cdr3_aa: CASSDVTDPSGANVLTF
d_call: .; j_call: TRBJ1-5; v_call: TRBV12-3/TRBV12-4; clone_size: .; cdr3_nt: TGTGCCAGCAGTTTAGCGTTGTCAGATGGATATAGCAATCAGCCCCAGCATTTT; cdr3_aa: CASSLALSDGYSNQPQHF
d_call: TRBD2; j_call: TRBJ2-7; v_call: TRBV7-9; clone_size: .; cdr3_nt: TGTGCCAGCCTACAGGGACCAACTAGCGGGAACTCCTACGAGCAGTACTTC; cdr3_aa: CASLQGPTSGNSYEQYF
d_call: TRBD1; j_call: TRBJ2-1; v_call: TRBV29-1; clone_size: once; cdr3_nt: TGCAGCGTTGTTATCAGCGGGACAGGGGACAATGAGCAGTTCTTC; cdr3_aa: CSVVISGTGDNEQFF
d_call: TRBD1; j_call: TRBJ2-7; v_call: TRBV20-1; clone_size: .; cdr3_nt: TGCAGTGCTAGTCGCAGGGGGCGTTTTGTGCAGTACTTC; cdr3_aa: CSASRRGRFVQYF
d_call: .; j_call: TRBJ2-1; v_call: TRBV6-6; clone_size: .; cdr3_nt: TGTGCCAGCAACCCCGGACGGACCTACAATGAGCAGTTCTTC; cdr3_aa: CASNPGRTYNEQFF
d_call: .; j_call: TRBJ1-1; v_call: TRBV29-1; clone_size: .; cdr3_nt: TGCAGCGGTAGAGTGAACACTGAAGCTTTCTTT; cdr3_aa: CSGRVNTEAFF
d_call: .; j_call: TRBJ2-7; v_call: TRBV3-1; clone_size: .; cdr3_nt: TGTGCCAGCAGCCGAACCCAGGGGGGAAACGAGCAGTACTTC; cdr3_aa: CASSRTQGGNEQYF
d_call: .; j_call: TRBJ1-2; v_call: TRBV30; clone_size: .; cdr3_nt: TGTGCCTGGGCCGTTGGGGGACGTAAAGGCTACACCTTC; cdr3_aa: CAWAVGGRKGYTF
d_call: .; j_call: TRBJ1-5; v_call: TRBV29-1; clone_size: .; cdr3_nt: TGCAGCGTTGGAGACGGACGGGCCCATCAGCCCCAGCATTTT; cdr3_aa: CSVGDGRAHQPQHF
d_call: TRBD2; j_call: TRBJ2-7; v_call: TRBV20-1; clone_size: once; cdr3_nt: TGCAGTGCTAGAGATAGAGGCGGGAGGGCCAGGTACGAGCAGTACTTC; cdr3_aa: CSARDRGGRARYEQYF
d_call: .; j_call: TRBJ2-3; v_call: TRBV3-1; clone_size: .; cdr3_nt: TGTGCCAGCAGCCACTGGGGAGATACGCAGTATTTT; cdr3_aa: CASSHWGDTQYF
d_call: .; j_call: TRBJ2-7; v_call: TRBV20-1; clone_size: few; cdr3_nt: TGCAGTGCTAGAGTGGCGGGAAGCTACGAGCAGTACTTC; cdr3_aa: CSARVAGSYEQYF
d_call: TRBD1; j_call: TRBJ1-2; v_call: TRBV20-1; clone_size: .; cdr3_nt: TGCAGTGCTAGACTCGACAGGGGGCAAGGCTACACCTTC; cdr3_aa: CSARLDRGQGYTF
d_call: .; j_call: TRBJ2-7; v_call: TRBV3-1; clone_size: once; cdr3_nt: TGTGCCAGCAGCCCCTCTGTCTTCCACTACGAGCAGTACTTC; cdr3_aa: CASSPSVFHYEQYF
d_call: .; j_call: TRBJ1-4; v_call: TRBV28; clone_size: .; cdr3_nt: TGTGCCAGCAGGCTCGGACCGAAGGATGAAAAACTGTTTTTT; cdr3_aa: CASRLGPKDEKLFF
d_call: .; j_call: TRBJ2-1; v_call: TRBV27; clone_size: .; cdr3_nt: TGTGCCAGCAGTTTAGGCAGGTATTCCCTGAATGAGCAGTTCTTC; cdr3_aa: CASSLGRYSLNEQFF
d_call: .; j_call: TRBJ1-1; v_call: TRBV7-9; clone_size: .; cdr3_nt: TGTGCCAGCAGCCGTGGACAGACCTTGAACACTGAAGCTTTCTTT; cdr3_aa: CASSRGQTLNTEAFF
d_call: TRBD2; j_call: TRBJ2-3; v_call: TRBV7-2; clone_size: .; cdr3_nt: TGTGCCAGCAGCCACCGTATAGCGGGGGTATACGGAGGCGCAGATACGCAGTATTTT; cdr3_aa: CASSHRIAGVYGGADTQYF
d_call: .; j_call: TRBJ2-7; v_call: TRBV5-1; clone_size: .; cdr3_nt: TGCGCCAGCAGCTTGTGGGCCGCCTACGAGCAGTACTTC; cdr3_aa: CASSLWAAYEQYF
d_call: .; j_call: TRBJ1-1; v_call: TRBV27; clone_size: .; cdr3_nt: TGTGCCAGCACCAGGGGCCACCGCGAGAACACTGAAGCTTTCTTT; cdr3_aa: CASTRGHRENTEAFF
d_call: TRBD1; j_call: TRBJ1-1; v_call: TRBV29-1; clone_size: .; cdr3_nt: TGCAGCGTTGAAGTCTTAGGGCAGGGGGCCGAAGCTTTCTTT; cdr3_aa: CSVEVLGQGAEAFF
d_call: .; j_call: TRBJ2-5; v_call: TRBV6-5; clone_size: .; cdr3_nt: TGTGCCAGCAGTCGTCGCGAGGGAGAGACCCAGTACTTC; cdr3_aa: CASSRREGETQYF
d_call: TRBD1; j_call: TRBJ2-7; v_call: TRBV5-1; clone_size: .; cdr3_nt: TGTGCCAGCAGCTCCAGGGGGCCCTACGAGCAGTACTTC; cdr3_aa: CASSSRGPYEQYF
d_call: .; j_call: TRBJ2-7; v_call: TRBV6-6; clone_size: once; cdr3_nt: TGTGCCAGTAAACCTGGGCATGCCGAGCAGTACTTC; cdr3_aa: CASKPGHAEQYF
d_call: TRBD2; j_call: TRBJ2-7; v_call: TRBV29-1; clone_size: .; cdr3_nt: TGCAGCGTTGGGACTAGCGGGAGAACCCCCTACGAGCAGTACTTC; cdr3_aa: CSVGTSGRTPYEQYF
d_call: TRBD2; j_call: TRBJ2-1; v_call: TRBV29-1; clone_size: .; cdr3_nt: TGCAGCGTTGTCCCGGGTTTGAGGGTCGGTAGCGGGAGGATAAACAATGAGCAGTTCTTC; cdr3_aa: CSVVPGLRVGSGRINNEQFF
d_call: TRBD2; j_call: TRBJ2-3; v_call: TRBV20-1; clone_size: .; cdr3_nt: TGCAGTGCTCCACCGGGGGGACGCACAGATACGCAGTATTTT; cdr3_aa: CSAPPGGRTDTQYF
d_call: .; j_call: TRBJ2-1; v_call: TRBV18; clone_size: .; cdr3_nt: TGTGCCAGCTCACCGATATTTGGGCAGTCCTACAATGAGCAGTTCTTC; cdr3_aa: CASSPIFGQSYNEQFF
d_call: TRBD2; j_call: TRBJ2-4; v_call: TRBV9; clone_size: .; cdr3_nt: TGTGCCAGCAGCCCTCTAGCGGGAGGGCCCGGAAACATTCAGTACTTC; cdr3_aa: CASSPLAGGPGNIQYF
d_call: .; j_call: TRBJ2-5; v_call: TRBV4-2; clone_size: few; cdr3_nt: TGTGCCAGCAGCCAAGAAGGAGGGACCCAGTACTTC; cdr3_aa: CASSQEGGTQYF
d_call: .; j_call: TRBJ2-7; v_call: TRBV20-1; clone_size: .; cdr3_nt: TGCAGTGCTAGAGATCCTGGTTCCTACGAGCAGTACTTC; cdr3_aa: CSARDPGSYEQYF
d_call: .; j_call: TRBJ2-1; v_call: TRBV7-6; clone_size: .; cdr3_nt: TGTGCCAGCAGCTTAGTGGGGGGAGGATACAATGAGCAGTTCTTC; cdr3_aa: CASSLVGGGYNEQFF
d_call: .; j_call: TRBJ1-5; v_call: TRBV30; clone_size: once; cdr3_nt: TGTGCCTGGAGCCACTCAGGGACCACCAATCAGCCCCAGCATTTT; cdr3_aa: CAWSHSGTTNQPQHF
d_call: .; j_call: TRBJ1-2; v_call: TRBV4-2; clone_size: .; cdr3_nt: TGTGCCAGCAGCCAAGAACAGTTTACTAACTATGGCTACACCTTC; cdr3_aa: CASSQEQFTNYGYTF
d_call: .; j_call: TRBJ1-1; v_call: TRBV12-3/TRBV12-4; clone_size: .; cdr3_nt: TGTGCCAGCAGAGGACGATTCATAATGAACACTGAAGCTTTCTTT; cdr3_aa: CASRGRFIMNTEAFF
d_call: .; j_call: TRBJ2-4; v_call: TRBV2; clone_size: .; cdr3_nt: TGTGCCAGCAGTGTCTTCCGGGACAAGAAAAACATTCAGTACTTC; cdr3_aa: CASSVFRDKKNIQYF
d_call: .; j_call: TRBJ1-1; v_call: TRBV29-1; clone_size: .; cdr3_nt: TGCAGCGTTGTCGGAGGGGAGGCTGAAGCTTTCTTT; cdr3_aa: CSVVGGEAEAFF